The 30 T cell receptor beta chains listed next were all sequenced from one sample in a study of cytomegalovirus exposure and HLA in healthy donors. Clones were read by immunoSEQ multiplex PCR, and TCRdb kept only the in-frame ones, dropping some. The sample records about 110,000 clones, about 94% being singletons. The sequenced material came from PBMCs. The receptor source for this set is a young woman in good health and CMV-seronegative.

The chain is built from TRBV28 and TRBJ1-4; D is possibly TRBD1 (6 bases). The CDR3 covers 12 residues. Trimming removed 8 bases from V and 6 bases from J, with 10 bases in between. Germline V gene lookup returns CDR1 MDHEN and CDR2 SYDVKM. Written as DNA, the CDR3 is TGTGCCAGCGCCACAGGGTATGAAAAACTGTTTTTT. It is translated as CASATGYEKLFF. Combining the CDR3 with reference TRBV28 and TRBJ1-4 gives the whole variable domain DVKVTQSSRYLVKRTGEKVFLECVQDMDHENMFWYRQDPGLGLRLIYFSYDVKMKEKGDIPEGYSVSREKKERFSLILESASTNQTSMYLCASATGYEKLFFGSGTQLSVL.

The chain combines TRBV5-1 with TRBJ2-3, with D perhaps matching TRBD1 (6 bases). From germline, CDR1 is SGHRS and CDR2 YFSETQ. There are 15 residues in the CDR3. Trimming took 0 bases from V and 6 from J, leaving 14 bases between them. The CDR3 loop reads CASSLAPDRGDTQYF. CDR3 DNA: TGCGCCAGCAGCTTGGCCCCGGACAGAGGGGATACGCAGTATTTT.

The chain has TRBV7-9 and TRBJ2-5; TRBD2 is a possible D gene (5 bases). Germline CDR1 SEHNR, CDR2 FQNEAQ (reference sequence). There are 13 residues in the CDR3. Trimming removed 8 bases at V and 0 bases at J, with 10 bases between. The CDR3 spells CASEPGNQETQYF. Here the CDR3 DNA reads TGTGCCAGCGAACCCGGGAACCAAGAGACCCAGTACTTC.

The chain employs TRBV30 and TRBJ1-5, with 12 bases aligning to TRBD1. After removal of 0 bases from V and 4 bases from J, the junction contained 4 bases not matched to a gene. The CDR3 covers 16 residues. Germline V gene lookup returns CDR1 GTSNPN and CDR2 SVGIG (reference sequence). The CDR3 DNA sequence: TGTGCCTGGAGTGTCCGGGGACAGGGGGCTAATCAGCCCCAGCATTTT. It is translated as CAWSVRGQGANQPQHF. Full variable domain (missing parts from reference TRBV30 and TRBJ1-5): SQTIHQWPATLVQPVGSPLSLECTVEGTSNPNLYWYRQAAGRGLQLLFYSVGIGQISSEVPQNLSASRPQDRQFILSSKKLLLSDSGFYLCAWSVRGQGANQPQHFGDGTRLSIL.

The rearrangement joins TRBV28 to TRBJ2-1; 12 bases map to TRBD2. CDR1 is MDHEN and CDR2 is SYDVKM in the germline V gene. The CDR3 consists of 14 residues. V lost 10 bases, J lost 6 bases, and 7 bases stayed unmatched. CDR3 in DNA: TGTGCCACCACCTCGGGACTAGCGGGCAATGAGCAGTTCTTC. Its translation is CATTSGLAGNEQFF. The full variable domain, completed using reference TRBV28 and TRBJ2-1, is DVKVTQSSRYLVKRTGEKVFLECVQDMDHENMFWYRQDPGLGLRLIYFSYDVKMKEKGDIPEGYSVSREKKERFSLILESASTNQTSMYLCATTSGLAGNEQFFGPGTRLTVL.

This chain connects TRBV5-5 to TRBJ2-7; maybe TRBD1 (6 bases). V lost 4 bases to trimming and J lost 2 bases, with 10 bases between them. Germline lookup yields CDR1 SGHKS and CDR2 YYEKEE (reference sequence). The CDR3 length is 13 residues. Written as DNA, the CDR3 is TGTGCCAGCAGCGACAGGATAGCCTACGAGCAGTACTTC. This encodes CASSDRIAYEQYF.

The V call is TRBV11-2, the J call TRBJ1-4, with unresolved D. The germline V and J ends were trimmed by 5 bases and 0 bases, with 10 bases remaining between them. This CDR3 contains 15 residues. Germline CDR1 is SGHAT and CDR2 is FQNNGV. The chain's CDR3 is CASSQAPATNEKLFF. The CDR3 nucleotides are TGTGCCAGCAGCCAAGCCCCTGCAACTAATGAAAAACTGTTTTTT.

This chain connects TRBV2 to TRBJ2-5, with TRBD2 matching 13 bases. The CDR3 runs to 16 residues. V trimming: 7 bases; J trimming: 3 bases; junction bases outside the gene matches: 8. CDR1 is SNHLY and CDR2 is FYNNEI in the germline V gene. This CDR3 reads CASTPGGLAGKETQYF. In DNA form, the CDR3 reads TGTGCCAGCACCCCAGGGGGACTAGCGGGGAAAGAGACCCAGTACTTC.

This chain links TRBV28 with TRBJ2-7; 7 bases are a match to TRBD1. CDR3 length: 14 residues. V dropped 2 bases and J dropped 4; count of bases not matched to a gene: 5. Germline V gene lookup returns CDR1 MDHEN and CDR2 SYDVKM. CDR3 in amino acids: CASSLAGGTYEQYF. CDR3 sequence (DNA): TGTGCCAGCAGTTTAGCAGGGGGAACGTACGAGCAGTACTTC.

This clone showed up just once. This chain links TRBV2 with TRBJ2-1, with TRBD1 as a possible D gene (6 bases). V dropped 7 bases and J dropped 8 bases, with 21 bases sitting between them. This CDR3 spans 15 amino acids. CDR1 is SNHLY and CDR2 is FYNNEI in the germline V gene. For the CDR3, the DNA is TGTGCCAGCAAAAGAAACTCCGGGACAATGGATGAGCAGTTCTTC. Translated, it gives CASKRNSGTMDEQFF.

The J gene is TRBJ2-1, the V gene TRBV5-1; 7 bases align to TRBD1. Per germline, CDR1 SGHRS and CDR2 YFSETQ. J gave up 3 bases and V 5 bases, and 5 bases lay outside the gene matches. This CDR3 spans 14 amino acids. CDR3 protein: CASSRDSSYNEQFF. The CDR3 region has the DNA TGCGCCAGCAGTCGGGACAGCAGCTACAATGAGCAGTTCTTC. Using reference TRBV5-1 and TRBJ2-1 for the parts outside the CDR3, the full variable domain is KAGVTQTPRYLIKTRGQQVTLSCSPISGHRSVSWYQQTPGQGLQFLFEYFSETQRNKGNFPGRFSGRQFSNSRSEMNVSTLELGDSALYLCASSRDSSYNEQFFGPGTRLTVL.

This clone was seen only once. This rearrangement joins TRBV7-2 to TRBJ1-2; D may be TRBD1 (6 bases). V was trimmed by 7 bases and J by 2 bases, leaving 20 bases between them. The CDR3 loop spans 16 amino acids. The germline V gene encodes CDR1 SGHTA and CDR2 FQGNSA. Here the CDR3 DNA reads TGTGCCAGCACCCGGGGGGGGCAGGGTGGGAACTATGGCTACACCTTC. Its protein product is CASTRGGQGGNYGYTF.

This chain links TRBV7-9 with TRBJ1-1; D unresolved. Between the trimmed V and J ends, which lost 0 bases and 8 bases, there was a span of 7 bases. There are 12 residues in the CDR3. Germline-derived CDR1 and CDR2 are SEHNR and FQNEAQ (reference sequence). The CDR3 region has the DNA TGTGCCAGCAGCTTAGCGACCGGGGAAGCTTTCTTT. This codes for CASSLATGEAFF.

The chain joins TRBV5-1 to TRBJ2-1; 10 bases map to TRBD1. The CDR3 covers 15 residues. The V gene's germline CDR1 is SGHRS and CDR2 YFSETQ. The junction had 7 bases not matched to a gene; V was cut back by 4 bases and J by 6 bases. The CDR3 coding sequence is TGCGCCAGCAGCACGGGACAGGGGCCTCCCAATGAGCAGTTCTTC. Its protein is CASSTGQGPPNEQFF.

The rearrangement joins TRBV28 to TRBJ2-2; 8 nucleotides align to TRBD1. Per the germline V gene, CDR1 is MDHEN and CDR2 is SYDVKM. With 6 bases clipped from V and 6 bases from J, the junction kept 6 bases outside the gene matches. The CDR3 extends over 14 amino acids. The CDR3 reads CASRSGGAPGELFF. The CDR3 bases are TGTGCCAGCAGGTCAGGGGGCGCACCCGGGGAGCTGTTTTTT. The complete variable domain, with remaining parts taken from reference TRBV28 and TRBJ2-2, reads DVKVTQSSRYLVKRTGEKVFLECVQDMDHENMFWYRQDPGLGLRLIYFSYDVKMKEKGDIPEGYSVSREKKERFSLILESASTNQTSMYLCASRSGGAPGELFFGEGSRLTVL.

The V and J genes are TRBV27 and TRBJ2-2, with TRBD2 as a possible D gene (6 bases). Per germline, CDR1 MNHEY and CDR2 SMNVEV (reference sequence). The CDR3 extends over 15 amino acids. The ends were cut back, 3 bases at V and 4 bases at J, with 12 bases in the middle. Here the CDR3 reads CASSFAGAGTGELFF. The CDR3 DNA is TGTGCCAGCAGTTTTGCAGGAGCGGGCACCGGGGAGCTGTTTTTT.

This chain connects TRBV27 to TRBJ2-7; D unclear. The CDR3 has 15 amino acids. Germline loops: CDR1 MNHEY, CDR2 SMNVEV (reference sequence). Trimming shortened V by 6 bases and J by 2 bases, and 17 bases separated the two germline ends. This CDR3 is CASRGSRLPTYEQYF. The DNA of the CDR3 is TGTGCCAGCAGAGGTTCGAGGTTGCCTACCTACGAGCAGTACTTC.

V usage is TRBV7-2 and J usage is TRBJ1-4; D is perhaps TRBD1 (6 bases). The CDR3 has 14 amino acids. Germline CDR1 SGHTA, CDR2 FQGNSA. V was cut by 2 bases and J by 8 bases, with 12 bases left in between. The CDR3 DNA sequence: TGTGCCAGCAGCTTAACAGCCGACAGGGAAAAACTGTTTTTT. This gives the protein CASSLTADREKLFF.

The chain uses TRBV5-1 and TRBJ2-2; D is uncertain. Trimming removed 0 bases from V and 0 bases from J, with 9 bases in between. In germline, CDR1 is SGHRS, CDR2 YFSETQ. This CDR3 region has 16 residues. The CDR3 DNA sequence: TGCGCCAGCAGCTTGGGGGCCTCGGCGAACACCGGGGAGCTGTTTTTT. Translated: CASSLGASANTGELFF.

The rearrangement uses TRBV5-6 and TRBJ1-2; D may be TRBD1 (5 bases). V lost 4 bases, J lost 3 bases, and 22 bases lay in between. Germline V CDR1 and CDR2: SGHDT, YYEEEE. This CDR3 has 17 amino acids. The CDR3 is CASSPKTSQTVYYGYTF. In nucleotides, the CDR3 is TGTGCCAGCAGCCCAAAAACCTCACAGACAGTTTACTATGGCTACACCTTC.

CDR3 region: CASSPQGPYNEQFF. The CDR3 DNA follows: TGCGCCAGCAGCCCACAGGGTCCGTACAATGAGCAGTTCTTC. V gene TRBV4-1 combines with J gene TRBJ2-1; possibly TRBD1 for D (6 bases). The CDR3 is 14 amino acids. The germline V and J ends were trimmed by 4 bases and 4 bases, with 11 bases remaining between them. Germline V gives CDR1 MGHRA, CDR2 YSYEKL.

This chain links TRBV19 with TRBJ2-7; weak D call: TRBD2 (5 bases). CDR3 length: 13 amino acids. CDR1 is LNHDA and CDR2 is SQIVND in the germline V gene (reference sequence). Trimming cost V 6 bases and J 0 bases, with 9 bases left between them. The CDR3 region has the DNA TGTGCCAGTAGCGAGGGCGGCTCCTACGAGCAGTACTTC. Translation: CASSEGGSYEQYF.

The rearrangement joins TRBV5-1 to TRBJ2-7; 8 bases match TRBD1. This CDR3 is 14 amino acids long. V lost 2 bases, J lost 3 bases, and 4 bases stayed unmatched. Germline V gene sequence: CDR1 SGHRS, CDR2 YFSETQ. The CDR3 protein is CASSFRTGNYEQYF. The DNA for the CDR3 is TGCGCCAGCAGCTTCAGGACAGGGAACTACGAGCAGTACTTC.

This clone appeared once. This sequence joins TRBV5-4 and TRBJ2-3; 7 nucleotides agree with TRBD2. The V and J ends lost 3 bases and 2 bases, in that order; junction bases with no gene match: 6. The CDR3 covers 15 residues. Looked up from germline, CDR1 is SGHNT and CDR2 is YYREEE (reference sequence). CDR3 residues: CASSSRGRPTDTQYF. The CDR3 DNA follows: TGTGCCAGCAGCTCGCGGGGGAGACCCACAGATACGCAGTATTTT.

The chain combines TRBV19 with TRBJ1-4; a possible D gene is TRBD1 (5 bases). V lost 6 bases and J 3 bases, leaving 8 bases between the germline ends. The CDR3 is 13 amino acids. Germline loops: CDR1 LNHDA, CDR2 SQIVND (reference sequence). The DNA for the CDR3 is TGTGCCAGTAGGGGCAGGGCTAATGAAAAACTGTTTTTT. This translates into CASRGRANEKLFF.

The chain uses TRBV18 and TRBJ1-4; 12 nucleotides line up with TRBD1. Germline CDR1 and CDR2: KGHSH and LQKENI. CDR3 length equals 15 residues. V trimming: 3 bases; J trimming: 8 bases; junction bases outside the gene matches: 4. The CDR3 sequence is CASSPGTGGKEKLFF. For the CDR3, the DNA is TGTGCCAGCTCACCCGGGACAGGGGGCAAGGAAAAACTGTTTTTT.

The V gene is TRBV28, the J gene TRBJ2-1; 9 bases align to TRBD1. The trim removed 5 bases at V and 4 bases at J, leaving 3 bases unmatched. The CDR3 is 14 residues long. From germline, CDR1 is MDHEN and CDR2 SYDVKM. For the CDR3, the DNA is TGTGCCAGCAGTGGGACAGGGAAGTACAATGAGCAGTTCTTC. This translates into CASSGTGKYNEQFF. Supplemented by reference TRBV28 and TRBJ2-1, the full variable domain reads DVKVTQSSRYLVKRTGEKVFLECVQDMDHENMFWYRQDPGLGLRLIYFSYDVKMKEKGDIPEGYSVSREKKERFSLILESASTNQTSMYLCASSGTGKYNEQFFGPGTRLTVL.

The V gene is TRBV18, the J gene TRBJ2-7; no clear D gene. The germline CDR1 and CDR2 sequences are KGHSH and LQKENI. The CDR3 consists of 14 residues. With 0 bases removed from V and 7 bases from J, the gap between germline ends came to 13 bases. The CDR3 region has the DNA TGTGCCAGCTCACCACCGTATGGAGTTACGGAGCAGTACTTC. Protein sequence: CASSPPYGVTEQYF.

This clone has a single count. The gene calls are TRBV19 and TRBJ1-2; perhaps TRBD1 as D (6 bases). Trimming left V 4 bases short and J 4 bases short, with 25 bases between. CDR3 size: 18 residues. Germline loops: CDR1 LNHDA, CDR2 SQIVND (reference sequence). Here the CDR3 reads CASSNEQGALPWGYGYTF. In DNA, the CDR3 is TGTGCCAGTAGTAATGAACAGGGTGCCCTACCCTGGGGCTATGGCTACACCTTC.

The chain couples TRBV4-1 to TRBJ1-3; D is unresolved. Germline CDR1 MGHRA, CDR2 YSYEKL. Trimming removed 4 bases from V and 0 bases from J, with 16 bases in between. This CDR3 has 17 amino acids. In DNA, the CDR3 is TGCGCCAGCAGCCTTCTGACGGGGTCAGACTCTGGAAACACCATATATTTT. Its protein is CASSLLTGSDSGNTIYF.